These T cell receptor beta chains were read from a single sample in a study of vaccination effects on CD4 cells after COVID-19. Their specific antigens are unknown. Profiled with immunoSEQ multiplex PCR; TCRdb holds only in-frame clones, not every one. This sample has approximately 37,000 clones; 82% occur once, and the top ten carry approximately 3%. This sample comprised CD4+ T cells from PBMCs cultured without peptide, obtained before COVID-19 vaccination. The receptor set was obtained from a human donor who received a COVID-19 vaccine. Each CDR3 is given with its conserved first and last residue. A D gene is named only where the DNA matches it firmly. Not all rows give a size; the values are once, few, many and, for expanded clones, a class.

>.|.|TRBV7-3|TRBJ1-6
CASSLLGPLSYNSPLHF
TGTGCCAGCAGCTTATTGGGACCTTTATCCTATAATTCACCCCTCCACTTT
>TRBD2|once|TRBV5-6|TRBJ2-1
CASSLLSGGANEQFF
TGTGCCAGCAGCTTGCTTAGCGGGGGGGCCAATGAGCAGTTCTTC
>TRBD2|.|TRBV6-5|TRBJ2-1
CASSPGTSIDEQFF
TGTGCCAGCAGTCCGGGGACTAGCATCGATGAGCAGTTCTTC
>.|.|TRBV5-1|TRBJ2-2
CASSLTADYTGELFF
TGCGCCAGCAGCTTGACGGCAGACTACACCGGGGAGCTGTTTTTT
>.|.|TRBV4-1|TRBJ2-1
CASSQSDRYNEQFF
TGCGCCAGCAGCCAATCTGACAGGTACAATGAGCAGTTCTTC
>TRBD1|.|TRBV9|TRBJ1-5
CARRCAGGVGQPQHF
TGTGCCAGACGTTGCGCAGGGGGTGTTGGTCAGCCCCAGCATTTT
>.|.|TRBV29-1|TRBJ2-5
CSVVRSTGETQYF
TGCAGCGTTGTAAGATCAACGGGGGAGACCCAGTACTTC
>.|.|TRBV7-8|TRBJ1-5
CASSPSHRGRDGSNQPQHF
TGTGCCAGCAGCCCATCCCACCGGGGTAGAGATGGTAGCAATCAGCCCCAGCATTTT
>.|few|TRBV10-3|TRBJ2-3
CAISELGPSTDTQYF
TGTGCCATCAGTGAGCTGGGTCCAAGCACAGATACGCAGTATTTT
>.|.|TRBV5-1|TRBJ2-4
CASSLEATSLAKNIQYF
TGCGCCAGCAGCTTGGAAGCTACGTCTTTAGCCAAAAACATTCAGTACTTC
>.|.|TRBV19|TRBJ1-1
CASSSGLANTEAFF
TGTGCCAGTAGTTCGGGGTTGGCGAACACTGAAGCTTTCTTT
>.|.|TRBV5-1|TRBJ1-1
CASSFVTGVTEAFF
TGCGCCAGCAGCTTTGTTACAGGCGTGACTGAAGCTTTCTTT
>.|.|TRBV5-8|TRBJ2-3
CASPWPPLARGSPDTQYF
TGTGCCAGCCCCTGGCCCCCTTTAGCTCGAGGAAGCCCAGATACGCAGTATTTT
>TRBD2|few|TRBV19|TRBJ2-5
CASSYSSLGGVETQYF
TGTGCCAGTAGCTATTCATCCTTGGGAGGGGTTGAGACCCAGTACTTC
>TRBD2|.|TRBV10-2|TRBJ2-5
CASTLTSANQETQYF
TGCGCCAGCACCCTGACTAGCGCGAACCAAGAGACCCAGTACTTC
>.|once|TRBV9|TRBJ1-1
CASSTLGQGVTEAFF
TGTGCCAGCAGCACTTTGGGGCAGGGAGTCACTGAAGCTTTCTTT
>.|.|TRBV24-1|TRBJ2-3
CATSDITGLSTDTQYF
TGTGCCACCAGTGATATAACAGGGTTAAGCACAGATACGCAGTATTTT
>TRBD1|few|TRBV5-1|TRBJ1-2
CASSPGQAGYGYTF
TGCGCCAGCAGCCCGGGACAGGCGGGCTATGGCTACACCTTC
>.|.|TRBV12-5|TRBJ2-5
CASGEGSTLETQYF
TGTGCTAGTGGTGAGGGGTCTACCTTAGAGACCCAGTACTTC
>.|.|TRBV6-4|TRBJ1-1
CASSDSLGGMNTEAFF
TGTGCCAGCAGTGACAGTCTCGGAGGGATGAACACTGAAGCTTTCTTT
>.|.|TRBV5-1|TRBJ1-2
CASSFFSGRGGYTF
TGCGCCAGCAGCTTTTTCTCAGGCCGGGGTGGCTACACCTTC
>.|.|TRBV6-5|TRBJ2-2
CASRTERGNTGELFF
TGTGCCAGCAGGACGGAGCGAGGGAACACCGGGGAGCTGTTTTTT
>.|few|TRBV6-5|TRBJ2-2
CASIWWLNTGELFF
TGTGCCAGCATTTGGTGGTTGAACACCGGGGAGCTGTTTTTT
>TRBD1|.|TRBV5-1|TRBJ2-3
CASSEDRSDTQYF
TGCGCCAGCAGCGAGGACAGGAGTGATACGCAGTATTTT
>TRBD1|.|TRBV5-1|TRBJ2-3
CASSLRDRNIWPDTQYF
TGCGCCAGCAGCTTGAGGGACAGGAACATATGGCCAGATACGCAGTATTTT
>.|.|TRBV10-3|TRBJ2-3
CAIGVGGTDTQYF
TGTGCCATCGGTGTGGGGGGCACAGATACGCAGTATTTT
>.|once|TRBV18|TRBJ1-1
CASSPLQTSTEAFF
TGTGCCAGCTCACCCCTCCAGACGAGCACTGAAGCTTTCTTT
>.|once|TRBV7-3|TRBJ2-3
CASSSQGISTDTQYF
TGTGCCAGCAGCTCCCAGGGTATCAGCACAGATACGCAGTATTTT
>TRBD2|.|TRBV6-5|TRBJ2-1
CASMIAGGVSYEQFF
TGTGCCAGCATGATTGCGGGGGGGGTATCCTATGAGCAGTTCTTC
>.|.|TRBV24-1|TRBJ1-2
CATSDSRGFYGYTF
TGTGCCACCAGTGATTCTCGGGGTTTTTATGGCTACACCTTC
>.|few|TRBV30|TRBJ1-2
CAWSVLPTGSYGYTF
TGTGCCTGGAGTGTACTCCCTACCGGGAGCTATGGCTACACCTTC
>TRBD2|few|TRBV19|TRBJ2-2
CASSRDYYTGELFF
TGTGCCAGTAGTCGGGACTATTACACCGGGGAGCTGTTTTTT
>.|.|TRBV7-9|TRBJ1-4
CASTPKSATNEKLFF
TGTGCCAGCACGCCTAAAAGTGCAACTAATGAAAAACTGTTTTTT
>.|.|TRBV19|TRBJ1-5
CASSIVGVQPQHF
TGTGCCAGTAGTATAGTAGGGGTACAGCCCCAGCATTTT
>.|.|TRBV5-1|TRBJ2-2
CASSLEGTGELFF
TGCGCCAGCAGCTTGGAGGGCACCGGGGAGCTGTTTTTT
>.|.|TRBV7-2|TRBJ2-5
CASSQYGTVGETQYF
TGTGCCAGCAGCCAATATGGAACCGTCGGGGAGACCCAGTACTTC
>TRBD2|.|TRBV3-1/TRBV3-2|TRBJ2-1
CASSQPFSAGGPFEQFF
TGTGCCAGCAGCCAACCATTCTCGGCGGGGGGGCCGTTTGAGCAGTTCTTC
>.|.|TRBV13|TRBJ2-1
CASSLGFGTGTLRQFF
TGTGCCAGCAGCTTAGGTTTTGGCACTGGGACCCTACGGCAGTTCTTC
>.|.|TRBV7-2|TRBJ2-5
CASSLRLLTVGTQYF
TGTGCCAGCAGCTTACGATTACTGACCGTCGGGACCCAGTACTTC
>.|once|TRBV3-1/TRBV3-2|TRBJ2-6
CASSQDLSNSGANVLTF
TGTGCCAGCAGCCAAGACCTATCGAACTCTGGGGCCAACGTCCTGACTTTC
>TRBD1|.|TRBV5-6|TRBJ1-1
CASSFIPDRRDTEAFF
TGTGCCAGCAGCTTTATACCGGACAGGAGGGACACTGAAGCTTTCTTT